This T cell receptor beta chain appears in the sequencing data of a study of somatic mutations in cytotoxic T cells in rheumatoid arthritis. Background on the study: Peripheral blood samples of roughly 29 ml EDTA were taken from patients directly after diagnosis and before treatment. Study results and caveats: With advancing age, CD8+ clonality climbed in rheumatoid arthritis patients but did not rise in healthy controls.

The CDR3 consists of 15 residues. V was shortened by 0 bases and J by 0 bases, with 10 bases between the two germline ends. Germline CDR1 reads SGDLS; CDR2 reads YYNGEE. As handled by the study authors: Published virus-specific TCRB sequences matched only a few of the patient CD8+ clones exceeding 1%. Assay: immunoSEQ multiplex PCR; the TCRdb copy retains only in-frame clones and omits some. That table furnishes V, J and clone size, whereas the DNA furnished D and trimming. The sample lists about 15,000 clones, around nine tenths occurring once. Regarding this clone: The target antigen is unknown.

The clonotype was recovered from a man in his 70s with rheumatoid arthritis. Sequencing was performed on CD4+ T cells sorted from blood. The rearrangement uses TRBV9 and TRBJ2-7; D remains unclear. In DNA, the CDR3 is TGTGCCAGCAGCGTAGGGCCCGAGGACTCCTACGAGCAGTACTTC. Translated: CASSVGPEDSYEQYF.